The rows below give T cell receptor beta chains drawn from one sample of a study of regulatory T cells in long-lasting Graves disease. MiXCR was run by TCRdb on the multiplex PCR reads, yielding one entry per CDR3 protein. Of 360,000 or so distinct CDR3 sequences listed, 12% were seen once; the top ten hold under 20%. This same sample was also part of a study on T cells in Graves' hyperthyroidism and ophthalmopathy.

The sample here was peripheral blood mononuclear cells (PBMCs), taken at new diagnosis, from a patient treated with antithyroid drugs. These TCRs come from a woman younger than 30 with Graves disease. Each CDR3 is given with its conserved first and last residue. The D gene is left open where the match is weak. Not every row has a clone size; where given, it reads once, few, many or a size class.

NA	TRBV20-1	TRBJ2-1	few	CSARVTDNEQFF	TGCAGTGCTAGAGTAACTGACAATGAGCAGTTCTTC
TRBD1	TRBV12-3/TRBV12-4	TRBJ2-5	many	CASSLGGTAQETQYF	TGTGCCAGCAGTTTAGGAGGGACAGCACAAGAGACCCAGTACTTC
NA	TRBV13	TRBJ2-1	few	CASSLDREQFF	TGTGCCAGCAGCTTAGATCGTGAGCAGTTCTTC
TRBD2	TRBV11-2	TRBJ2-7	many	CASSPTRTSGYYEQYF	TGTGCCAGCAGCCCGACCCGGACTAGCGGCTACTACGAGCAGTACTTC
NA	TRBV7-2	TRBJ1-1	many	CASSYVSNTEAFF	TGTGCCAGCAGTTACGTTAGCAACACTGAAGCTTTCTTT
NA	TRBV7-2	TRBJ1-2	many	CASSLGGVDYGYTF	TGTGCCAGCAGCTTAGGAGGGGTAGACTATGGCTACACCTTC
TRBD1	TRBV4-1	TRBJ2-2	few	CASDRGEGTGELFF	TGCGCCAGCGACAGGGGCGAGGGCACCGGGGAGCTGTTTTTT
TRBD1	TRBV13	TRBJ1-1	NA	CASSYGQGARTEAFF	TGTGCCAGCAGCTATGGACAGGGGGCACGCACTGAAGCTTTCTTT
TRBD2	TRBV5-4	TRBJ2-5	NA	CASSPGLALMQETQYF	TGTGCCAGCAGCCCCGGACTAGCGCTAATGCAAGAGACCCAGTACTTC
NA	TRBV20-1	TRBJ2-2	NA	CSARDGRAARELFF	TGCAGTGCTAGGGATGGAAGAGCCGCCCGGGAGCTGTTTTTT
NA	TRBV28	TRBJ1-4	few	CASSLLREKLFF	TGTGCCAGCAGTTTATTACGCGAAAAACTGTTTTTT
TRBD2	TRBV27	TRBJ2-2	many	CASSSPSGFGELFF	TGTGCCAGCAGTTCGCCTAGCGGGTTCGGGGAGCTGTTTTTT
NA	TRBV7-2	TRBJ2-3	many	CASSLSLDIYTQYF	TGTGCCAGCAGCTTATCGCTAGATATATATACGCAGTATTTT
TRBD2	TRBV20-1	TRBJ2-1	few	CSAREVAGSYNEQFF	TGCAGTGCTAGAGAGGTAGCGGGGTCGTACAATGAGCAGTTCTTC
NA	TRBV4-1	TRBJ2-1	once	CASSQSPDSYNEQFF	TGCGCCAGCAGCCAATCCCCTGACAGTTACAATGAGCAGTTCTTC
NA	TRBV28	TRBJ1-3	NA	CASSFVAGISGNTIYF	TGTGCCAGCAGTTTTGTGGCAGGGATCTCTGGAAACACCATATATTTT